The TCR beta chain under discussion was sequenced for a study of memory CD4+ T cells and cytomegalovirus serostatus. Overall study context: Donors were healthy Belgian adults, 8 to 10 CMV seropositive and about two dozen seronegative.

CDR3 length: 12 residues. Germline CDR1 is SNHLY and CDR2 is FYNNEI. V shed 6 bases, J shed 5 bases, and the junction held 3 bases outside the gene matches. Single viable CD3+CD4+CD8-CD45RO+ cells were sorted as the memory CD4+ T cells. Positive selection with CD4 microbeads enriched total CD4+ T cells. Method: immunoSEQ multiplex PCR; TCRdb's copy keeps in-frame clones and lacks some. The top ten clones hold 1.5% to 2% of a sample with around 53,000 clones, around four fifths of them seen once. A remark on this clone: Its target is unknown.

Findings and caveats of the study: Repertoires predicted CMV serostatus with median bootstrapped AUC of about 0.96.

This sequence originates from an adult in good health and CMV-seropositive. Sequenced sample: memory CD4+ T cells from blood. The chain carries TRBV2 and TRBJ2-5; the match to TRBD1 covers 7 bases. The CDR3 DNA reads as TGTGCCAGCAGGGGACAGCGGGAGACCCAGTACTTC. Amino acids: CASRGQRETQYF.